This is a list of T cell receptor beta chains from one sample in a study of response to subunit inactivated influenza vaccine. In TCRdb, the RT-PCR reads were re-called with MiXCR into one record per CDR3 protein. The table includes about 500,000 distinct CDR3 sequences, about 17% detected once. Here the sequenced sample was CD4+ T cells sorted from PBMCs, taken less than 30 months after vaccination. The receptors here all came from a man between 50 and 75 years old who received an inactivated influenza vaccine. Both conserved end residues are part of each CDR3. D genes are given only for firm matches. Expanded clones are given a class, and other clones once, few, many or no size at all.

D gene	V gene	J gene	clone size	CDR3 DNA	CDR3 protein
TRBD1	TRBV2	TRBJ2-7	few	TGTGCCAGCAGTTTCCGGGACAGGGGGATCCACGAGCAGTACTTC	CASSFRDRGIHEQYF
.	TRBV29-1	TRBJ1-4	few	TGCAGCGAGCGGGATCTCAGGGATGAAAAACTGTTTTTT	CSERDLRDEKLFF
.	TRBV12-3/TRBV12-4	TRBJ1-3	few	TGTGCCAGCAGTTTAGTGGGGGTGTCAAACACCATATATTTT	CASSLVGVSNTIYF
.	TRBV20-1	TRBJ2-1	.	TGCAGTGCTACGTTCGGGACTTCACCAACCTACAATGAGCAGTTCTTC	CSATFGTSPTYNEQFF
TRBD2	TRBV6-2/TRBV6-3	TRBJ2-2	many	TGTGCCAGCAGTCCACCCTATTGGACTAGCGGGAGGGCCAGGAACACCGGGGAGCTGTTTTTT	CASSPPYWTSGRARNTGELFF
.	TRBV27	TRBJ1-6	.	TGTGCCAGCAGTTCCCGGGACCGCGCAACCTATAATTCACCCCTCCACTTT	CASSSRDRATYNSPLHF
.	TRBV28	TRBJ1-5	few	TGTGCCAGCCATTATTCAGGGTTTGTTCAGCCCCAGCATTTT	CASHYSGFVQPQHF
TRBD1	TRBV20-1	TRBJ1-6	few	TGCAGTGCTAGCGGAGGACAGGGAGGGGGTTCCTATAATTCACCCCTCCACTTT	CSASGGQGGGSYNSPLHF
TRBD1	TRBV20-1	TRBJ2-7	.	TGCAGTGCTCCTTGGACAGGGAGCGACGAGCAGTACTTC	CSAPWTGSDEQYF
.	TRBV9	TRBJ2-5	few	TGTGCCAGCAGCGTTCAGGACCGGGGGGAGACCCAGTACTTC	CASSVQDRGETQYF
.	TRBV7-2	TRBJ2-5	few	TGTGCCAGCAGCTCCCGATACCTAACAGGGAAGGAGACCCAGTACTTC	CASSSRYLTGKETQYF
.	TRBV20-1	TRBJ2-7	.	TGCAGTGCTAGAGATCCCCTAGAAACCTACGAGCAGTACTTC	CSARDPLETYEQYF
TRBD1	TRBV6-1	TRBJ2-2	.	TGTGCCAGCAGTCGGGACAGGTGGGGTACCGGGGAGCTGTTTTTT	CASSRDRWGTGELFF
.	TRBV4-3	TRBJ2-3	many	TGCGCCAGCAGCCAAAGGGTCTTAGATACGCAGTATTTT	CASSQRVLDTQYF
.	TRBV12-3/TRBV12-4	TRBJ1-3	.	TGTGCCACCGATGGGGGCAGCTCTGGAAACACCATATATTTT	CATDGGSSGNTIYF
.	TRBV14	TRBJ2-1	.	TGTGCCAGCAGCGCTGGACTATGGACACCTCCTGGCAATGAGCAGTTCTTC	CASSAGLWTPPGNEQFF
.	TRBV20-1	TRBJ2-7	many	TGCAGTGCTAGAGCTACGGGACTGGCAAACTACGAGCAGTACTTC	CSARATGLANYEQYF
.	TRBV7-7	TRBJ2-2	.	TGTGCTAGCAGCTTAACGGCGGGAACCAACACCGGGGAGCTGTTTTTT	CASSLTAGTNTGELFF
TRBD1	TRBV27	TRBJ2-7	.	TGTGCCAGCAGTACACGGACAGGGCCGTACGAGCAGTACTTC	CASSTRTGPYEQYF
TRBD1	TRBV20-1	TRBJ2-1	.	TGCAGTGCCTCCCGGACAGGGAGAGGGTCCTACAATGAGCAGTTCTTC	CSASRTGRGSYNEQFF
.	TRBV20-1	TRBJ1-5	few	TGCAGTGGGCTGGGCGGCTCAACTAGCAATCAGCCCCAGCATTTT	CSGLGGSTSNQPQHF
.	TRBV19	TRBJ2-3	.	TGTGCCAGTACCCAACCGGGGATTGGTACGCAGTATTTT	CASTQPGIGTQYF
TRBD1	TRBV6-2/TRBV6-3	TRBJ2-1	.	TGTGCCAGCAGACAGGGGGGTGAGCAGTTCTTC	CASRQGGEQFF
.	TRBV5-6	TRBJ1-1	.	TGTGCCAGCAGCTTAAGGGGTTCGCCTGAAGCTTTCTTT	CASSLRGSPEAFF
.	TRBV12-3/TRBV12-4	TRBJ2-5	few	TGTGCCAGCAGTGCCACGGAGACCCAGTACTTC	CASSATETQYF
TRBD2	TRBV7-2	TRBJ2-1	.	TGTGCCAGCAGCCTCACTAGCGGGGTATCCTACAATGAGCAGTTCTTC	CASSLTSGVSYNEQFF
.	TRBV4-2	TRBJ2-7	few	TGTGCCAGCAGCCAAGGGAGAGTTTACGAGCAGTACTTC	CASSQGRVYEQYF
.	TRBV10-3	TRBJ2-5	many	TGTGCCATCAGTGAGGGGGAGACCCAGTACTTC	CAISEGETQYF
TRBD1	TRBV20-1	TRBJ1-2	few	TGCAGTGCCTCGGACAGGCCGATCCTCAGGGGCTACACCTTC	CSASDRPILRGYTF
TRBD1	TRBV6-5	TRBJ2-3	once	TGTGCCAGCATTTGGGACAGGGTGGCAGATACGCAGTATTTT	CASIWDRVADTQYF
TRBD2	TRBV20-1	TRBJ2-7	.	TGCAGTGCTAGCCCTGGACTAGCGGGAGGAACTCCCTCCTACGAGCAGTACTTC	CSASPGLAGGTPSYEQYF
.	TRBV20-1	TRBJ2-3	.	TGCAGTGGGATTGGGGCCGGAGGATGGGCAAATACGCAGTATTTT	CSGIGAGGWANTQYF
.	TRBV3-1	TRBJ2-3	.	TGTGCCAGCAGACCGGGCCCGGGCCCAAGGCAGTATTTT	CASRPGPGPRQYF
.	TRBV7-2	TRBJ2-7	once	TGTGCCAGCAGCCCCCGGTCGGGGGTATCCGAGCAGTACTTC	CASSPRSGVSEQYF
.	TRBV20-1	TRBJ2-1	.	TGCAGTGCTTCTCCTCCCTTCGGGGCCAATGAGCAGTTCTTC	CSASPPFGANEQFF
.	TRBV5-5	TRBJ1-4	many	TGTGCCAGCAGCACCCCAACTAATGAAAAACTGTTTTTT	CASSTPTNEKLFF
.	TRBV2	TRBJ1-5	.	TGTGCCAGCAGTGGATCCGGGGGCAATCAGCCCCAGCATTTT	CASSGSGGNQPQHF
.	TRBV4-2	TRBJ2-7	few	TGTGCCAGCAGCCCGACCCGGGGCACCTACGAGCAGTACTTC	CASSPTRGTYEQYF
.	TRBV7-3	TRBJ2-2	few	TGTGCCAGCAGTCCTGGGGATACCGGGGAGCTGTTTTTT	CASSPGDTGELFF
TRBD1	TRBV5-1	TRBJ2-7	few	TGCGCCAGCAGCCAGGGACAGGGGTCCTCCTACGAGCAGTACTTC	CASSQGQGSSYEQYF
.	TRBV7-2	TRBJ2-7	.	TGTGCCAGCAGCTTAGGTCCGGAGACCTCCTACGAGCAGTACTTC	CASSLGPETSYEQYF
.	TRBV7-3	TRBJ2-3	few	TGTGCCAGCAGCCCCGGGCCGAACAGCGATACGCAGTATTTT	CASSPGPNSDTQYF
TRBD1	TRBV6-2/TRBV6-3	TRBJ1-5	few	TGTGCCAGCGCGAACCAGAAAGCGGGACAGAGTCAGCCCCAGCATTTT	CASANQKAGQSQPQHF
.	TRBV5-1	TRBJ2-3	many	TGCGCCAGCAGTATTACCCAGAGCACAGATACGCAGTATTTT	CASSITQSTDTQYF
.	TRBV5-1	TRBJ1-1	few	TGCGCCGCTGGTGGGGCAGCCGAGAACACTGAAGCTTTCTTT	CAAGGAAENTEAFF
TRBD2	TRBV20-1	TRBJ2-7	many	TGCAGTGCTAGCCCTAGCGGTTTGACCTACGAGCAGTACTTC	CSASPSGLTYEQYF
.	TRBV20-1	TRBJ1-6	few	TGCAGTGCTAGATACAGAGATAATTCACCCCTCCACTTT	CSARYRDNSPLHF
TRBD1	TRBV5-1	TRBJ1-5	.	TGCGCCAGCAGCCCCGACCCGGGACAGGGGAGGTATCAGCCCCAGCATTTT	CASSPDPGQGRYQPQHF
.	TRBV20-1	TRBJ2-1	few	TGCAGTTCCACCCTACCGGGAGATTTCAGTAATGAGCAGTTCTTC	CSSTLPGDFSNEQFF
TRBD1	TRBV27	TRBJ1-1	few	TGTGCCAGCAGTCGGGGACAGGGCTTTATCACTGAAGCTTTCTTT	CASSRGQGFITEAFF
.	TRBV21-1	TRBJ2-7	few	TGTGCCAGCAGCAAGGGGGTTAAGGGGCCAAGCTCCTACGAGCAGTACTTC	CASSKGVKGPSSYEQYF
.	TRBV6-1	TRBJ2-2	few	TGTGCCAGCAGCGGACGTAGGTTCGGGGAGCTGTTTTTT	CASSGRRFGELFF
.	TRBV12-3/TRBV12-4	TRBJ1-2	few	TGTGCCAGCAGTTCCTCACCGACAGCGGCTTATGGCTACACCTTC	CASSSSPTAAYGYTF
TRBD2	TRBV20-1	TRBJ2-3	few	TGCAGTGCTAATCCTAGCGGGAGCACAGATACGCAGTATTTT	CSANPSGSTDTQYF
.	TRBV6-5	TRBJ2-6	.	TGTGCCAGCAGTTACTCAGGGATCTCTGGGGCCAACGTCCTGACTTTC	CASSYSGISGANVLTF
.	TRBV7-9	TRBJ2-1	.	TGTGCCAGCAGCCCCCCGTTGCGCAATGAGCAGTTCTTC	CASSPPLRNEQFF
.	TRBV19	TRBJ2-1	.	TGTGCCAGTAGACCGGGACCCGCGGATGAGCAGTTCTTC	CASRPGPADEQFF